This TCR beta chain was identified during a study of molecular identifiers for immune sequencing clone quantification. Study in general: Four of five splits of RNA from approximately 22,000 or 94,000 naive CD8 cells were sequenced in replicates.

Concerning this clonotype itself: Its target is unknown. A clone one base away is much larger, so this may be a read error.

TCRdb recomputed calls from the PCR reads with MiXCR, one row per CDR3 protein. This sample yields 97,000 or so distinct CDR3 sequences, of which under 40% are seen a single time; roughly 10% belongs to the top ten. Study-wide findings and caveats: A shared barcode on identical TCR molecules could lead to underestimated sizes for highly expanded clones.

This clonotype originated in a human donor in good health. Some libraries in this study had Jurkat cell RNA spiked in. Sequenced material: naive CD8+ T cells from blood, with Jurkat cell RNA spiked in. Documented subset: FACS-sorted CD8+CD4-CCR7+CD45RA+ naive T cells.

CDR3 sequence: CASISTFNEQFF. CDR3 DNA: TGTGCCAGCATCTCAACCTTCAATGAGCAGTTCTTC. The chain carries TRBV7-8 and TRBJ2-1; D uncertain. Germline V gene lookup returns CDR1 SGHVS and CDR2 FQNEAQ. The CDR3 runs 12 residues. V was trimmed by 7 bases and J by 6 bases, leaving 10 bases between them.